This T cell receptor beta chain was captured by sequencing in a study of early T cells in non-severe SARS-CoV-2 infection listed by TCRdb under 2021. As for the study more broadly: TCR sequencing used bulk RNA from unsorted whole blood, so alpha and beta chains could not be paired.

Overall study outcomes, separate from this receptor: VDJdb matching was skewed toward anti-spike CD8 responses, so virus-specific expansions were likely underestimated and private and CD4 specificities were missed.

From the cysteine through the phenylalanine, the CDR3 covers 13 amino acids. The kept DNA is CDR3 alone, 39 bases in frame from the first base. V is clipped by 8 bases and J by 4 bases, and the sequence between their germline boundaries is 15 bases long. From the germline V gene, CDR1 is MDHEN and CDR2 is SYDVKM. Details on this clonotype: It has no known antigen specificity. Qualities for individual bases were not recorded, and no much larger clone is one base off.

The protocol used for the library was 5' RACE. Sequencing took place on a NextSeq 500. Unique molecular identifiers were attached to individual cDNA molecules in the TCR library protocol so that sequencing error and PCR bias could be corrected. Both TCR alpha and beta chains were sequenced, and tight co-correlation was observed between alpha and beta sequence abundances in each sample. The authors processed their data as follows. Decombinator V4 was used to annotate the V gene, J gene and CDR3 of the TCR sequences. Expanded TCRs were defined as changing significantly between any two time points under a Poisson model with p below 0.0001. TCR abundances were normalised to the total number of TCRs sequenced per sample and expressed as counts per million. MAIT TCRs were defined by TRAV1-2 paired with TRAJ12, TRAJ20 or TRAJ33, and iNKT TCRs by TRAV10 paired with TRAJ18. VDJdb, accessed on 1 November 2021, was searched for TCRs annotated for CMV, EBV and SARS-CoV-2, and TCRs annotated for more than one antigen were excluded. TCRdb reprocessed the public reads (quality trimming at Q25 with fastp, clone calling with MiXCR) and kept in-frame beta chains. A single entry per CDR3 protein holds the most common genes and DNA from its merged rows. The V and J calls reflect TCRdb's pipeline rather than the authors' work. Counted in this sample were under 75,000 distinct CDR3 sequences; 9.5% to 15% of them appeared once. The top ten clones comprise more than 7.5% of the sample.

This was a case-control study nested in a cohort of healthcare workers in London, UK, who had nasopharyngeal swab PCR tests and blood samples taken every week. Healthcare workers were recruited during the week of the UK lockdown, between 23 and 31 March 2020, and followed weekly for up to about 15 weeks. This sequence was found in an adult who was a healthcare worker with PCR-confirmed SARS-CoV-2 infection or an uninfected control (not recorded which). This sequence uses TRBV28 and TRBJ2-7; the D segment cannot be called with confidence. The sequenced sample consisted of whole blood. The DNA reads TGTGCCAGCGGGCGGCCCCTCGGGTACGAGCAGTACTTC. Translation gives CASGRPLGYEQYF.